Listed here is a single TCR beta chain. The observed sequence ends 3 residues before the CDR3 terminus, with the missing tail filled in from the germline J gene. Repertoires were generated with immunoSEQ multiplex PCR, while TCRdb's copy carries only in-frame clones and drops some. Across about 20,000 clones, the top ten clones capture 12% of the sample. Germline assignment: CDR1 WNHNN and CDR2 SYGVQD (reference sequence). This CDR3 is 17 amino acids long. Trimming cost V 8 bases and J 1 base; bases outside gene matches: 14. The data derive from a study of T cells in women clearing cervical HPV infection. Background on the study: For cases, blood was sampled a median 149 days after lesion detection, interquartile range roughly 90 to 230 days.

The chain uses TRBV10-1 and TRBJ2-7, with TRBD2 matching 10 bases. Sequences were obtained from blood buffy coat. This TCR derives from a woman between 18 and 70 years old with a cervical HPV16 infection that either progressed to CIN3+ or cleared (not recorded which). The CDR3: CASFGQGRTSGSYEQYF. CDR3 DNA (partial): TGCGCCAGCTTCGGACAGGGCCGGACTAGCGGTTCCTACGAG.